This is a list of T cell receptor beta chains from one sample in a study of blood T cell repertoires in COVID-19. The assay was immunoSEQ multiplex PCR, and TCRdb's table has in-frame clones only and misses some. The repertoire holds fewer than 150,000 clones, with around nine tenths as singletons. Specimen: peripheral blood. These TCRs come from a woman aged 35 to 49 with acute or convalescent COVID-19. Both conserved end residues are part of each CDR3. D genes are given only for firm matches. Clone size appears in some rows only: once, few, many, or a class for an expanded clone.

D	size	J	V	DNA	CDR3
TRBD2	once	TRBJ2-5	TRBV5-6	TGTGCCAGCAGCTTACGGGGGAGGGCCATGGAGACCCAGTACTTC	CASSLRGRAMETQYF
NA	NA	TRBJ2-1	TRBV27	TGTGCCTCAGGCGGCACTAGGTGGGATGAGCAGTTCTTC	CASGGTRWDEQFF
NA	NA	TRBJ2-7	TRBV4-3	TGCGCCAGCAGCCAATATCAGGCTTACGAGCAGTACTTC	CASSQYQAYEQYF
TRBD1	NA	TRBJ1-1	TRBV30	TGTGCCTGGGAGGGACAGCCGAACACTGAAGCTTTCTTT	CAWEGQPNTEAFF
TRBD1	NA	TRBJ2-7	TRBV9	TGTGCCAGCAGCCTTGGGACAGGGGGCTTCTACGAGCAGTACTTC	CASSLGTGGFYEQYF
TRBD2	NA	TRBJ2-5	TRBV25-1	TGTGCCAGCAGTGTCGGGACTAGCGGGAGCGAGACCCAGTACTTC	CASSVGTSGSETQYF
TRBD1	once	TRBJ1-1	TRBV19	TGTGCCAGTAGTGTCGACAGGGGGCGGGTGAACACTGAAGCTTTCTTT	CASSVDRGRVNTEAFF
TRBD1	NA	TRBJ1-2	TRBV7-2	TGTGCCAGCAGCTTAGCGGTAATACAGGGGGCTTCATATGGCTACACCTTC	CASSLAVIQGASYGYTF
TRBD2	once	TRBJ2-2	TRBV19	TGTGCCAGTAGGCCTGCTAGCGGGGTGAATACCGGGGAGCTGTTTTTT	CASRPASGVNTGELFF
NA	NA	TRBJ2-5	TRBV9	TGTGCCAGCAGCGACGGGACACTGCGGTTTGGGGAGACCCAGTACTTC	CASSDGTLRFGETQYF
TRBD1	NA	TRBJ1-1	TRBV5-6	TGTGCCAGCAGCCTAGGGACAGGTGGAGCTTTCTTT	CASSLGTGGAFF
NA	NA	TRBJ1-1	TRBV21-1	TGTGCCAGCAGCAGAGAACGGGCAGGGAAGAACACTGAAGCTTTCTTT	CASSRERAGKNTEAFF
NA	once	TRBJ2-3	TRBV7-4	TGTGCCAGCAGCTTGGAGGGCCTAACGGGCACAGATACGCAGTATTTT	CASSLEGLTGTDTQYF
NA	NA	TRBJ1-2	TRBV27	TGTGCCAGCAGTTCCTTACAGCTCCGGGGCTATGGCTACACCTTC	CASSSLQLRGYGYTF
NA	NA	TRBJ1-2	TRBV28	TGTGCCAGCAGTTTAGGCCAGAACCTCTATGGCTACACCTTC	CASSLGQNLYGYTF
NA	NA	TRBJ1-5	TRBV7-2	TGTGCCAGCAGCTTAGGAGGGCTTAGCAATCAGCCCCAGCATTTT	CASSLGGLSNQPQHF
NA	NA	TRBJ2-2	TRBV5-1	TGCGCCAGCAGCTCTCCATTCTGGGGGGAAGGCGGGGAGCTGTTTTTT	CASSSPFWGEGGELFF
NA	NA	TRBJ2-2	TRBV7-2	TGTGCCAGCAGCTTAGGTGGTGAGATCGGGGAGCTGTTTTTT	CASSLGGEIGELFF
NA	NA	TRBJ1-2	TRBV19	TGTGCCAGTAGTATTAATGGGCCGACCTTCTATGGCTACACCTTC	CASSINGPTFYGYTF
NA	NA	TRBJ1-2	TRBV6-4	TGTGCCAGCAGTGACCCTACGGACAGCTATGGCTACACCTTC	CASSDPTDSYGYTF
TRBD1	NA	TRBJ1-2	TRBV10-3	TGTGCCATCAGTGACCCCACAACCGGGACAGGGGGTTCTAACTATGGCTACACCTTC	CAISDPTTGTGGSNYGYTF
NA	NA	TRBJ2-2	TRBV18	TGTGCCAGCTCACAATCCTTTTCGGCAGACTCGAACACCGGGGAGCTGTTTTTT	CASSQSFSADSNTGELFF
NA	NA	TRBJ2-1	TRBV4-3	TGCGCCAGCAGCCTCCGGGGAGTCTACAATGAGCAGTTCTTC	CASSLRGVYNEQFF
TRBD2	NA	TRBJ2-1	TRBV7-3	TGTGCCAGCAGCCACACTAGCGGGGGATCTTCCTACAATGAGCAGTTCTTC	CASSHTSGGSSYNEQFF
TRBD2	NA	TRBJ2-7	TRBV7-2	TGTGCCAGCAGCTTAGAAGGACTAGCGGGAGGATACGAGCAGTACTTC	CASSLEGLAGGYEQYF
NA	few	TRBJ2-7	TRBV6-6	TGTGCCAGCAGTCAACAGGGAACCTACGAGCAGTACTTC	CASSQQGTYEQYF
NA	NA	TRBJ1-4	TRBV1	TGCACCAGCAGCCAAGATGAGGCCACCCTTCGAACTAATGAAAAACTGTTTTTT	CTSSQDEATLRTNEKLFF
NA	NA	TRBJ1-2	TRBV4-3	TGCGCCAGCAGCCAGAAGTTAGGACAGTCTCAAAACTCCTTC	CASSQKLGQSQNSF